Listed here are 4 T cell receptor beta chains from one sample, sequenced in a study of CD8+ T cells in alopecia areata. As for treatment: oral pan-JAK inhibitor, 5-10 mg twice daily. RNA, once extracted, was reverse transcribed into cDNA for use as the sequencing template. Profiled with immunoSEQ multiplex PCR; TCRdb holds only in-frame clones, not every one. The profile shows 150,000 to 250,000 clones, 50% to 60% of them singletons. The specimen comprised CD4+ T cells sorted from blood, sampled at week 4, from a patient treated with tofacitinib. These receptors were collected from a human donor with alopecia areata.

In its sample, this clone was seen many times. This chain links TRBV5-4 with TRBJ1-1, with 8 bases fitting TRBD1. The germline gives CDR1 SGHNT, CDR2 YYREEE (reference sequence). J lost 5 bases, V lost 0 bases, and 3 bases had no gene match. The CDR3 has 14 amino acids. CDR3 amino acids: CASSLDRGRTEAFF. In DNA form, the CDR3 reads TGTGCCAGCAGCTTGGACAGGGGGAGGACTGAAGCTTTCTTT.

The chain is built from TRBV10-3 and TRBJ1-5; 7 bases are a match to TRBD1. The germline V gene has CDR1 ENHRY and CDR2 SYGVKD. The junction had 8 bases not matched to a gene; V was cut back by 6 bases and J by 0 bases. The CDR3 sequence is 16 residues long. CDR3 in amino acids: CAISPRGQTSNQPQHF. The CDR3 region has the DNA TGTGCCATCAGCCCCCGGGGACAGACTAGCAATCAGCCCCAGCATTTT.

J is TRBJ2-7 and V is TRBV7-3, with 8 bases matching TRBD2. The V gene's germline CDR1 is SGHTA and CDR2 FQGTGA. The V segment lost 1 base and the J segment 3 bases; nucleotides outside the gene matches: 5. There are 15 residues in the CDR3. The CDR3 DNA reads TGTGCCAGCAGCTTAAGTAGCGGGGCTGGCTACGAGCAGTACTTC. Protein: CASSLSSGAGYEQYF.

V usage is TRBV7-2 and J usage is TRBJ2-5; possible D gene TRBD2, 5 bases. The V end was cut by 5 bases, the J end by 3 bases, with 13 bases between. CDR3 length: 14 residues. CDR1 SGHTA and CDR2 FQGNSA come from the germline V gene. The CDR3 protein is CASSRSRGEETQYF. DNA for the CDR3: TGTGCCAGCAGCCGATCCCGGGGAGAAGAGACCCAGTACTTC.